This T cell receptor beta chain appears in the sequencing data of a study of PD-1 blockade in classical Hodgkin lymphoma. The time point: newly diagnosed, previously untreated cHL patient sample. Measured with immunoSEQ multiplex PCR; TCRdb has only the in-frame clones, and not every one. Of roughly 70,000 clones in the sample, 93% were seen once. Germline CDR1 and CDR2: MNHNS and SASEGT. V lost 4 bases, J lost 0 bases, and 9 bases lay in between. CDR3 length equals 14 residues. The sample was peripheral blood mononuclear cells (PBMCs). The gene calls are TRBV6-1 and TRBJ2-5, with D hard to call. The sequence came from a human donor with classical Hodgkin lymphoma. CDR3: CASSASPYQETQYF. As DNA, the CDR3 is TGTGCCAGCAGTGCGTCTCCGTACCAAGAGACCCAGTACTTC.